A selection of T cell receptor beta chains follows, all from one sample in a study of blood T cell repertoires in COVID-19. Using immunoSEQ multiplex PCR, the repertoire was profiled, and TCRdb retains in-frame clones only, with some absent. The data contain fewer than 65,000 clones, around 88% of them singletons. The sequenced material came from peripheral blood. These receptors came from a man between 60 and 70 years old with acute or convalescent COVID-19. Each CDR3 is given with its conserved first and last residue. Fields, in order: CDR3 length, V gene, J gene, clone size, D gene, CDR3 DNA, CDR3 protein. A D gene is named only where the DNA matches it firmly. Rows give clone size only sometimes, using once, few, many, or a class for an expanded clone.

cdr3_length: 14; v_call: TRBV25-1; j_call: TRBJ1-1; clone_size: NA; d_call: TRBD1; cdr3_nt: TGTGCCAGCAGTCTCCAGGGGGCGCGGACTGAAGCTTTCTTT; cdr3_aa: CASSLQGARTEAFF
cdr3_length: 13; v_call: TRBV7-2; j_call: TRBJ1-4; clone_size: NA; d_call: NA; cdr3_nt: TGTGCCAGCAGCTTAGTGGGGCAGGAAAAACTGTTTTTT; cdr3_aa: CASSLVGQEKLFF
cdr3_length: 15; v_call: TRBV5-6; j_call: TRBJ1-2; clone_size: NA; d_call: TRBD1; cdr3_nt: TGTGCCAGCAGCTTAACAGGGGGCGCGGACTATGGCTACACCTTC; cdr3_aa: CASSLTGGADYGYTF
cdr3_length: 16; v_call: TRBV19; j_call: TRBJ2-3; clone_size: NA; d_call: TRBD2; cdr3_nt: TGTGCCAGTAGTATAGTCAGCGGGAGGGAAGCAGATACGCAGTATTTT; cdr3_aa: CASSIVSGREADTQYF
cdr3_length: 15; v_call: TRBV4-2; j_call: TRBJ1-1; clone_size: NA; d_call: NA; cdr3_nt: TGTGCCAGCAGCCAAGAACTTCGGGGTAACACTGAAGCTTTCTTT; cdr3_aa: CASSQELRGNTEAFF
cdr3_length: 16; v_call: TRBV29-1; j_call: TRBJ2-7; clone_size: NA; d_call: TRBD2; cdr3_nt: TGCAGCGTCGATGGGATTGGGACTAGTGGCCTCTACGAGCAGTACTTC; cdr3_aa: CSVDGIGTSGLYEQYF
cdr3_length: 13; v_call: TRBV12-3/TRBV12-4; j_call: TRBJ2-3; clone_size: NA; d_call: TRBD2; cdr3_nt: TGTGCCAGCAGAGGACTAGCGAGAGATACGCAGTATTTT; cdr3_aa: CASRGLARDTQYF
cdr3_length: 16; v_call: TRBV3-1/TRBV3-2; j_call: TRBJ2-1; clone_size: NA; d_call: TRBD1; cdr3_nt: TGTGCCAGCAGCCAAGAGACGGGACAGGGGAACAATGAGCAGTTCTTC; cdr3_aa: CASSQETGQGNNEQFF
cdr3_length: 13; v_call: TRBV10-3; j_call: TRBJ1-1; clone_size: NA; d_call: NA; cdr3_nt: TGTGCCATCAGTGAGGGGCGCCAAACTGAAGCTTTCTTT; cdr3_aa: CAISEGRQTEAFF
cdr3_length: 14; v_call: TRBV19; j_call: TRBJ1-6; clone_size: NA; d_call: NA; cdr3_nt: TGTGCCAGTAGTATCACCCAGGCCTACTCACCCCTCCACTTT; cdr3_aa: CASSITQAYSPLHF
cdr3_length: 15; v_call: TRBV24-1; j_call: TRBJ2-3; clone_size: NA; d_call: TRBD1; cdr3_nt: TGTGCCACCAGTGAGACCGGGACAGGGAGGGATACGCAGTATTTT; cdr3_aa: CATSETGTGRDTQYF
cdr3_length: 14; v_call: TRBV6-5; j_call: TRBJ1-5; clone_size: NA; d_call: TRBD1; cdr3_nt: TGTGCCAGCAGTCCCCTCACAGGGGAACAGCCCCAGCATTTT; cdr3_aa: CASSPLTGEQPQHF
cdr3_length: 17; v_call: TRBV21-1; j_call: TRBJ1-5; clone_size: once; d_call: NA; cdr3_nt: TGTGCCAGCGGCGGACAGGGCAGTACTGGACCTCCCCAATCCCAGCATTTT; cdr3_aa: CASGGQGSTGPPQSQHF
cdr3_length: 14; v_call: TRBV6-5; j_call: TRBJ2-1; clone_size: NA; d_call: TRBD2; cdr3_nt: TGTGCCACCGGCGGCGGGGGGGCCCTTTGGGAGCAGTTCTTC; cdr3_aa: CATGGGGALWEQFF
cdr3_length: 15; v_call: TRBV4-1; j_call: TRBJ1-1; clone_size: NA; d_call: NA; cdr3_nt: TGCGCCAGCAGCCAAGGATGGGGGGTGGACACTGAAGCTTTCTTT; cdr3_aa: CASSQGWGVDTEAFF
cdr3_length: 16; v_call: TRBV11-2; j_call: TRBJ2-5; clone_size: NA; d_call: NA; cdr3_nt: TGTGCCAGCAGCACACCCCGGGATCTAGCGAGACAGACCCAGTACTTC; cdr3_aa: CASSTPRDLARQTQYF
cdr3_length: 16; v_call: TRBV4-1; j_call: TRBJ2-7; clone_size: NA; d_call: TRBD1; cdr3_nt: TGCGCCAGCAGCCAAGATCCAGGGACAGGGGGGAGCGAGCAGTACTTC; cdr3_aa: CASSQDPGTGGSEQYF
cdr3_length: 14; v_call: TRBV7-2; j_call: TRBJ1-6; clone_size: NA; d_call: NA; cdr3_nt: TGTGCCAGCAGCTTAAAGCGGCAGAATTCACCCCTCCACTTT; cdr3_aa: CASSLKRQNSPLHF
cdr3_length: 13; v_call: TRBV19; j_call: TRBJ2-5; clone_size: NA; d_call: TRBD1; cdr3_nt: TGTGCCAGTACTAGGACAGGGGATAAGACCCAGTACTTC; cdr3_aa: CASTRTGDKTQYF
cdr3_length: 13; v_call: TRBV19; j_call: TRBJ2-7; clone_size: NA; d_call: TRBD1; cdr3_nt: TGTGCCAGTAGTCCGGGACAGGGCGTCGAGCAGTACTTC; cdr3_aa: CASSPGQGVEQYF
cdr3_length: 13; v_call: TRBV3-1/TRBV3-2; j_call: TRBJ2-1; clone_size: NA; d_call: NA; cdr3_nt: TGTGCCAGCAGCTCCCGGGGAGCGGACGAGCAGTTCTTC; cdr3_aa: CASSSRGADEQFF
cdr3_length: 14; v_call: TRBV2; j_call: TRBJ1-3; clone_size: NA; d_call: NA; cdr3_nt: TGTGCCAGCAGTGAGGAGGGGTCAGGAAACACCATATATTTT; cdr3_aa: CASSEEGSGNTIYF
cdr3_length: 17; v_call: TRBV4-1; j_call: TRBJ2-7; clone_size: NA; d_call: NA; cdr3_nt: TGCGCCAGCAGCCAAGAGTCGCCCCTGGGGGGTCACTACGAGCAGTACTTC; cdr3_aa: CASSQESPLGGHYEQYF
cdr3_length: 14; v_call: TRBV6-1; j_call: TRBJ2-7; clone_size: few; d_call: NA; cdr3_nt: TGTGCCAGCAGTGAAGCGCTAAGTGACTACGAGCAGTACTTC; cdr3_aa: CASSEALSDYEQYF
cdr3_length: 13; v_call: TRBV19; j_call: TRBJ2-5; clone_size: NA; d_call: NA; cdr3_nt: TGTGCCAGTAGTATCGGCAGGGAGGTGACCCAGTACTTC; cdr3_aa: CASSIGREVTQYF
cdr3_length: 13; v_call: TRBV7-3; j_call: TRBJ2-5; clone_size: NA; d_call: NA; cdr3_nt: TGTGCCAGCAGCTTAAGTAGCCGGGAGACCCAGTACTTC; cdr3_aa: CASSLSSRETQYF
cdr3_length: 14; v_call: TRBV11-1; j_call: TRBJ2-7; clone_size: NA; d_call: NA; cdr3_nt: TGTGCCAGCAGCTTACAACTGAAAACCTACGAGCAGTACTTC; cdr3_aa: CASSLQLKTYEQYF
cdr3_length: 15; v_call: TRBV6-5; j_call: TRBJ1-2; clone_size: NA; d_call: TRBD1; cdr3_nt: TGTGCCAGCAGTTGGAGCCGGGACAGAGGGGGAAGCTACACCTTC; cdr3_aa: CASSWSRDRGGSYTF
cdr3_length: 12; v_call: TRBV6-6; j_call: TRBJ2-2; clone_size: NA; d_call: NA; cdr3_nt: TGTGCCAGCAGACCAGCGGGCGGGGAGCTGTTTTTT; cdr3_aa: CASRPAGGELFF
cdr3_length: 13; v_call: TRBV19; j_call: TRBJ1-1; clone_size: NA; d_call: NA; cdr3_nt: TGTGCCAGTAGCCTATGGAGGGACACTGAAGCTTTCTTT; cdr3_aa: CASSLWRDTEAFF
cdr3_length: 16; v_call: TRBV4-1; j_call: TRBJ2-3; clone_size: NA; d_call: TRBD1; cdr3_nt: TGCGCCAGCAGCCAAGGGACAGGGGTTAGCACAGATACGCAGTATTTT; cdr3_aa: CASSQGTGVSTDTQYF
cdr3_length: 16; v_call: TRBV2; j_call: TRBJ2-3; clone_size: NA; d_call: TRBD2; cdr3_nt: TGTGCCAGCAGTGAAGTGCCGGGCGGGAGGGGAGATACGCAGTATTTT; cdr3_aa: CASSEVPGGRGDTQYF
cdr3_length: 17; v_call: TRBV5-6; j_call: TRBJ2-3; clone_size: NA; d_call: NA; cdr3_nt: TGTGCCAGCAGCTCGGCGGAGGGGAGTCTTAGCACAGATACGCAGTATTTT; cdr3_aa: CASSSAEGSLSTDTQYF
cdr3_length: 12; v_call: TRBV19; j_call: TRBJ1-2; clone_size: NA; d_call: NA; cdr3_nt: TGTGCCAGTAGTATTTGGCCAGGGGGCTACACCTTC; cdr3_aa: CASSIWPGGYTF
cdr3_length: 17; v_call: TRBV30; j_call: TRBJ1-2; clone_size: NA; d_call: TRBD1; cdr3_nt: TGTGCCTGGAGTGTACGGGACAGGGGGCACCTCCACTATGGCTACACCTTC; cdr3_aa: CAWSVRDRGHLHYGYTF
cdr3_length: 16; v_call: TRBV5-1; j_call: TRBJ1-1; clone_size: NA; d_call: TRBD1; cdr3_nt: TGCGCCAGCAGCTTGGCCCGAGGCGGGACAGGGGATGAAGCTTTCTTT; cdr3_aa: CASSLARGGTGDEAFF
cdr3_length: 14; v_call: TRBV9; j_call: TRBJ2-2; clone_size: NA; d_call: NA; cdr3_nt: TGTGCCAGCAGCGTAAGCACGAACACCGGGGAGCTGTTTTTT; cdr3_aa: CASSVSTNTGELFF
cdr3_length: 15; v_call: TRBV7-9; j_call: TRBJ2-2; clone_size: NA; d_call: NA; cdr3_nt: TGTGCCAGCAGCTTAACTAGAGGCAACACCGGGGAGCTGTTTTTT; cdr3_aa: CASSLTRGNTGELFF
cdr3_length: 17; v_call: TRBV4-1; j_call: TRBJ1-4; clone_size: few; d_call: NA; cdr3_nt: TGCGCCAGCAGCCAAGATCCTACAGGGCGAGGTAATGAAAAACTGTTTTTT; cdr3_aa: CASSQDPTGRGNEKLFF
cdr3_length: 13; v_call: TRBV7-2; j_call: TRBJ2-1; clone_size: few; d_call: NA; cdr3_nt: TGTGCCAGCAGCTTCCGCAGGAACAATGAGCAGTTCTTC; cdr3_aa: CASSFRRNNEQFF
cdr3_length: 18; v_call: TRBV15; j_call: TRBJ1-4; clone_size: NA; d_call: TRBD1; cdr3_nt: TGTGCCACCAGCAGAGCTTTGACAGGGGTCGCAACTAATGAAAAACTGTTTTTT; cdr3_aa: CATSRALTGVATNEKLFF
cdr3_length: 15; v_call: TRBV5-4; j_call: TRBJ2-7; clone_size: NA; d_call: TRBD2; cdr3_nt: TGTGCCAGCAGCTTGTCGCCGACTAGCGGCTACGAGCAGTACTTC; cdr3_aa: CASSLSPTSGYEQYF
cdr3_length: 13; v_call: TRBV25-1; j_call: TRBJ1-1; clone_size: once; d_call: NA; cdr3_nt: TGTGCCAGCAGCACAGCTCTGAACACTGAAGCTTTCTTT; cdr3_aa: CASSTALNTEAFF
cdr3_length: 15; v_call: TRBV7-8; j_call: TRBJ2-6; clone_size: once; d_call: NA; cdr3_nt: TGTGCCAGCAGCTTACTATCCCCCGGGGCCAACGTCCTGACTTTC; cdr3_aa: CASSLLSPGANVLTF
cdr3_length: 13; v_call: TRBV11-2; j_call: TRBJ1-1; clone_size: NA; d_call: NA; cdr3_nt: TGTGCCAGCAGCTTAGGGAGGCCCACTGAAGCTTTCTTT; cdr3_aa: CASSLGRPTEAFF